Presented here are 20 T cell receptor beta chains from one specimen sequenced in a study of radiotherapy plus CTLA-4 blockade in lung cancer. Using immunoSEQ multiplex PCR, the repertoire was profiled, and TCRdb retains in-frame clones only, with some absent. This sample yields roughly 80,000 clones, of which 70% to 80% are seen a single time; roughly a tenth belongs to the top ten. Sequencing was performed on peripheral blood, taken from a patient treated with radiotherapy plus ipilimumab. These receptors originate from a human donor with non-small cell lung cancer whose response to radiotherapy plus ipilimumab could not be evaluated.

This clone was seen only once. This chain joins TRBV12-2 and TRBJ2-2; TRBD2, the D gene given by the table, was not confirmed from the DNA. TRBV12-2 counts as a pseudogene. This CDR3 has 15 residues. For the CDR3, the DNA is TGTGCAAGTCGCTGGATGGCGCCCGGGGCCGGGGAGCTGTTTTTT. Protein sequence: CASRWMAPGAGELFF.

The rearrangement joins TRBV19 to TRBJ1-3; the match to TRBD1 covers 8 bases. This CDR3 is built from 15 residues. V trimming: 7 bases; J trimming: 2 bases; junction bases outside the gene matches: 7. Per germline, CDR1 LNHDA and CDR2 SQIVND (reference sequence). CDR3: CASIRDRGAGNTIYF. The CDR3 nucleotides are TGTGCCAGTATCAGAGACAGGGGAGCTGGAAACACCATATATTTT.

This clone was counted once. The rearrangement links TRBV6-5 to TRBJ1-5; 10 bases match TRBD1. J gave up 9 bases and V 6 bases, and 8 bases lay outside the gene matches. CDR3 size: 14 residues. Germline V gene sequence: CDR1 MNHEY, CDR2 SVGAGI. The CDR3 nucleotides read TGTGCCAGCAGGACAGGGGGCCACGGAGGGCCCCAGCATTTT. Its protein is CASRTGGHGGPQHF.

The chain carries TRBV7-2 and TRBJ1-1; D might be TRBD1 (6 bases). V lost 5 bases, J lost 4 bases, and 23 bases lay in between. Germline lookup yields CDR1 SGHTA and CDR2 FQGNSA. The CDR3 is 17 amino acids. The CDR3 DNA is TGTGCCAGCAGCCCAGCCCCCTACAGGGCACGGGGCACTGAAGCTTTCTTT. Protein sequence: CASSPAPYRARGTEAFF.

V and J are TRBV27 and TRBJ2-1, with D tentatively TRBD2 (5 bases). CDR1 and CDR2 from the germline V gene are MNHEY and SMNVEV (reference sequence). CDR3 length equals 15 residues. V was trimmed by 5 bases and J by 3 bases, leaving 14 bases between them. DNA of the CDR3: TGTGCCAGCAGTGGACTCCAAACTTTCTACAATGAGCAGTTCTTC. Translated: CASSGLQTFYNEQFF.

The rearrangement links TRBV28 to TRBJ1-4; 8 bases match TRBD1. V lost 8 bases and J lost 0; bases outside the gene matches: 5. Germline assignment: CDR1 MDHEN and CDR2 SYDVKM. This CDR3 comprises 15 residues. CDR3 in DNA: TGTGCCAGCGTCCAGGGGGCGACAACTAATGAAAAACTGTTTTTT. Translation: CASVQGATTNEKLFF.

The genes are TRBV4-1 and TRBJ2-1; D perhaps matches TRBD1 (5 bases). The germline V gene encodes CDR1 MGHRA and CDR2 YSYEKL. The CDR3 loop spans 13 amino acids. The germline V and J ends were trimmed by 0 bases and 10 bases, with 10 bases remaining between them. In DNA, the CDR3 is TGCGCCAGCAGCCAAGACCTGGCAGGGGAGCAGTTCTTC. It yields the protein CASSQDLAGEQFF.

This chain uses TRBV28 with TRBJ2-1; a weak D match, TRBD1 (6 bases). Trimming stripped 6 bases from V and 3 bases from J, with 12 bases between. The CDR3 sequence is 14 residues long. Germline-derived CDR1 and CDR2 are MDHEN and SYDVKM. DNA of the CDR3: TGTGCCAGCAGGGGGGCTACAAACTACAATGAGCAGTTCTTC. It encodes CASRGATNYNEQFF.

The chain combines TRBV2 with TRBJ2-3; 11 bases agree with TRBD2. V dropped 8 bases and J dropped 2; count of bases not matched to a gene: 9. CDR1 and CDR2 from the germline V gene are SNHLY and FYNNEI. This CDR3 is 16 amino acids long. The CDR3 DNA reads as TGTGCCAGCTTATTTCCACTAGCGGGGGACACAGATACGCAGTATTTT. The encoded protein is CASLFPLAGDTDTQYF.

The chain's CDR3 is CASSQYAGNTEAFF. The DNA for the CDR3 is TGTGCCAGCAGCCAATACGCGGGGAACACTGAAGCTTTCTTT. The rearrangement links TRBV14 to TRBJ1-1; D unresolved. Trimming removed 2 bases at V and 1 base at J, with 8 bases between. CDR3 length equals 14 residues. The germline gives CDR1 SGHDN, CDR2 FVKESK.

This clone came up once. CDR3 DNA: TGTGCCAGCAGTTATGGGGCTAGCAATCAGCCCCAGCATTTT. It translates to CASSYGASNQPQHF. The chain uses TRBV6-5 and TRBJ1-5; possible D gene TRBD1, 5 bases. The germline V and J ends were trimmed by 3 bases and 0 bases, with 6 bases remaining between them. Germline assignment: CDR1 MNHEY and CDR2 SVGAGI. This CDR3 has 14 amino acids.

The rearrangement joins TRBV5-4 to TRBJ2-3, with TRBD2 identical over 8 bases. CDR1 is SGHNT and CDR2 is YYREEE in the germline V gene (reference sequence). Trimming removed 5 bases from V and 6 bases from J; junction bases left unmatched: 8. CDR3 length equals 14 residues. The CDR3 nucleotides are TGTGCCAGCAGGCCGGGGGGGCCCAGGGATACGCAGTATTTT. Translating it yields CASRPGGPRDTQYF.

This clone came up once. V is TRBV19 and J is TRBJ2-3; TRBD2 might be the D (6 bases). Germline CDR1 reads LNHDA; CDR2 reads SQIVND (reference sequence). Trimming stripped 5 bases from V and 4 bases from J, with 10 bases between. This CDR3 comprises 13 residues. CDR3 bases: TGTGCCAGTAGTTGGGACTGGGCAGATACGCAGTATTTT. The encoded protein is CASSWDWADTQYF. Full variable domain (remainder filled in from reference TRBV19 and TRBJ2-3): DGGITQSPKYLFRKEGQNVTLSCEQNLNHDAMYWYRQDPGQGLRLIYYSQIVNDFQKGDIAEGYSVSREKKESFPLTVTSAQKNPTAFYLCASSWDWADTQYFGPGTRLTVL.

The table lists this clone with a few counts. The chain is built from TRBV4-2 and TRBJ1-1; D is perhaps TRBD1 (5 bases). This CDR3 has 16 residues. Germline V lookup: CDR1 LGHNA, CDR2 YNFKEQ. Trimming took off 0 bases at V and 4 bases at J, with 15 bases between the two ends. As DNA, the CDR3 is TGTGCCAGCAGCCAAGATCTATTACGGGGGGGCACTGAAGCTTTCTTT. Residues: CASSQDLLRGGTEAFF.

J is TRBJ1-2 and V is TRBV5-5; 7 bases align to TRBD1. The CDR3 sequence is 16 residues long. The trim removed 0 bases at V and 7 bases at J, leaving 12 bases unmatched. CDR1 is SGHKS, CDR2 YYEKEE, per germline (reference sequence). The CDR3 loop reads CASSLDPTGSGGGYTF. In DNA form, the CDR3 reads TGTGCCAGCAGCTTGGACCCGACAGGGAGTGGAGGTGGCTACACCTTC. The full variable domain, with the rest looked up from reference TRBV5-5 and TRBJ1-2, is DAGVTQSPTHLIKTRGQQVTLRCSPISGHKSVSWYQQVLGQGPQFIFQYYEKEERGRGNFPDRFSARQFPNYSSELNVNALLLGDSALYLCASSLDPTGSGGGYTFGSGTRLTVV.

The gene calls are TRBV5-1 and TRBJ1-3; a possible D gene is TRBD1 (6 bases). With 0 bases removed from V and 0 bases from J, the gap between germline ends came to 16 bases. CDR3 length: 18 residues. Germline-derived CDR1 and CDR2 are SGHRS and YFSETQ. Written as DNA, the CDR3 is TGCGCCAGCAGCTTGGACGCACAGGGAGGGGACTCTGGAAACACCATATATTTT. It yields the protein CASSLDAQGGDSGNTIYF.

The genes are TRBV6-5 and TRBJ1-6, with 7 bases that match TRBD1. Per germline, CDR1 MNHEY and CDR2 SVGAGI. Germline trimming cut 7 bases from V and 5 bases from J; bases unmatched to any gene: 8. The CDR3 has 15 residues. In DNA form, the CDR3 reads TGTGCCAGCAACTATGGGACAGCAAATAATTCACCCCTCCACTTT. This sequence encodes CASNYGTANNSPLHF.

The V and J genes are TRBV27 and TRBJ2-5; D is undetermined. From germline, CDR1 is MNHEY and CDR2 SMNVEV (reference sequence). V was cut by 6 bases and J by 5 bases, with 19 bases left in between. The CDR3 totals 15 residues. The CDR3 spells CASSLRWLDRETQYF. In nucleotides, the CDR3 is TGTGCCAGCAGCCTGAGATGGCTAGATAGGGAGACCCAGTACTTC.

Of note for this clone: The germline gene is not matched at one end of the junction; a read error may be the cause. The rearrangement joins TRBV4-3 to TRBJ1-2; 8 bases fit TRBD1. The CDR3 loop spans 18 amino acids. Per germline, CDR1 LGHNA and CDR2 YSLEER. CDR3 nucleotides: TGCGCCAGCAGCCAAGATTCGCAGGGGGCCCGGATTAACTATGGCTGCACCTTC. It encodes CASSQDSQGARINYGCTF.

This clone was recorded once. Here the CDR3 reads CAISEPTGTGTLQETQYF. The CDR3 DNA sequence: TGTGCCATCAGTGAGCCGACAGGAACCGGGACCCTCCAAGAGACCCAGTACTTC. This rearrangement joins TRBV10-3 to TRBJ2-5; the D gene is possibly TRBD1 (6 bases). CDR1 and CDR2 from the germline V gene are ENHRY and SYGVKD. This CDR3 has 18 residues. The V and J ends lost 2 bases and 1 base respectively, with 20 bases between them.